This T cell receptor (beta chain) was obtained from a study of blood T cell repertoires in COVID-19. The trim removed 1 base at V and 9 bases at J, leaving 7 bases unmatched. The germline V gene encodes CDR1 SGHDN and CDR2 FVKESK. The CDR3 is 16 amino acids. Assay: immunoSEQ multiplex PCR; the TCRdb copy retains only in-frame clones and omits some. Among about 190,000 clones, 84% were seen once, and the ten largest hold approximately 5.1%. Sample: peripheral blood. This chain connects TRBV14 to TRBJ2-1, with TRBD2 matching 12 bases. The sequence derives from a woman aged 70-85 years with active or convalescent COVID-19. The CDR3 loop is CASSQAETSGRFEQFF. The CDR3 DNA follows: TGTGCCAGCAGCCAAGCGGAAACTAGCGGGAGGTTTGAGCAGTTCTTC.